These 23 T cell receptor beta chains originate from one sample sequenced in a study of blood T cell repertoires in COVID-19. Here immunoSEQ multiplex PCR was the method, and the copy in TCRdb shows in-frame clones only, minus some. The sample consists of about 64,000 clones, 80% to 90% of them appearing once. Sequenced: peripheral blood. Receptors were obtained from a woman in her sixties or seventies with COVID-19, enrolled during active disease.

The genes are TRBV13 and TRBJ2-3; D remains unclear. Trimming took off 2 bases at V and 0 bases at J, with 9 bases between the two ends. Germline-derived CDR1 and CDR2 are PRHDT and FYEKMQ (reference sequence). The CDR3 spans 15 residues. The CDR3 sequence is CASSLRQASTDTQYF. The CDR3 bases are TGTGCCAGCAGCTTAAGGCAGGCTAGCACAGATACGCAGTATTTT.

The rearrangement uses TRBV6-5 and TRBJ1-1; D gene uncertain. Trimming cost V 2 bases and J 2 bases, with 6 bases left between them. CDR3 length: 13 residues. Germline lookup yields CDR1 MNHEY and CDR2 SVGAGI. Here the CDR3 reads CASSYRGNTEAFF. Here the CDR3 DNA reads TGTGCCAGCAGTTACAGAGGTAACACTGAAGCTTTCTTT.

This clone was seen repeatedly, ten times or more. This sequence joins TRBV4-3 and TRBJ1-2; unclear D gene. Germline CDR1 and CDR2: LGHNA and YSLEER. The CDR3 sequence is 15 residues long. V shed 0 bases and J shed 4 bases, with 12 bases lying between them. CDR3 nucleotide sequence: TGCGCCAGCAGCCAAGATTCCGGGTCGGGCTATGGCTACACCTTC. The encoded protein is CASSQDSGSGYGYTF.

CDR3 in DNA: TGTGCCAGCAGCCCCCCCCGTGCTAGCGGGGTAGATGATACGCAGTATTTT. As protein: CASSPPRASGVDDTQYF. V gene TRBV9 combines with J gene TRBJ2-3; 9 bases agree with TRBD2. The CDR3 has 17 amino acids. V was clipped by 4 bases and J by 6 bases; unmatched bases: 15. The V gene's germline CDR1 is SGDLS and CDR2 YYNGEE.

The chain carries TRBV27 and TRBJ2-1, with 7 nucleotides matching TRBD2. The V segment lost 7 bases and the J segment 2 bases; nucleotides outside the gene matches: 8. In germline, CDR1 is MNHEY, CDR2 SMNVEV (reference sequence). The CDR3 is 15 residues long. DNA for the CDR3: TGTGCCAGCAACGAAAGCGGGAACCCCTACAATGAGCAGTTCTTC. This sequence encodes CASNESGNPYNEQFF.

This chain's CDR3 is CSVGERDYGYTF. In DNA, the CDR3 is TGCAGCGTTGGAGAGCGGGACTATGGCTACACCTTC. The rearrangement joins TRBV29-1 to TRBJ1-2; D gene unclear. Trimming shortened V by 4 bases and J by 3 bases, and 9 bases separated the two germline ends. CDR1 is SQVTM and CDR2 is ANQGSEA in the germline V gene. The CDR3 runs to 12 residues. Based on the CDR3 plus reference TRBV29-1 and TRBJ1-2, the full variable domain is SAVISQKPSRDICQRGTSLTIQCQVDSQVTMMFWYRQQPGQSLTLIATANQGSEATYESGFVIDKFPISRPNLTFSTLTVSNMSPEDSSIYLCSVGERDYGYTFGSGTRLTVV.

CDR3 DNA sequence: TGTGCCAGCAGCCCACACCCCCAGGGGCTGAATCAGCCCCAGCATTTT. Protein: CASSPHPQGLNQPQHF. This chain connects TRBV6-2 or TRBV6-3 to TRBJ1-5; D might be TRBD1 (6 bases). From germline, CDR1 is MNHEY and CDR2 SVGEGT. The CDR3 spans 16 residues. V lost 6 bases and J 4 bases, leaving 19 bases between the germline ends.

The rearrangement joins TRBV19 to TRBJ2-5; a possible D gene is TRBD1 (7 bases). The CDR3 spans 15 residues. Trimming took 6 bases from V and 5 from J, leaving 19 bases between them. Germline assignment: CDR1 LNHDA and CDR2 SQIVND (reference sequence). As DNA, the CDR3 is TGTGCCAGTAGCGGAGGGGGCAGACTCCGGGAGACCCAGTACTTC. It encodes CASSGGGRLRETQYF.

The chain is built from TRBV12-5 and TRBJ2-5; 10 positions match TRBD2. Trimming took 6 bases from V and 2 from J; bases not matched to a gene: 9. Germline assignment: CDR1 LGHNT and CDR2 FRNRAP. This CDR3 has 16 amino acids. CDR3 amino acids: CASGQAGTSVQETQYF. In DNA, the CDR3 is TGTGCTAGTGGGCAAGCCGGGACTAGCGTTCAAGAGACCCAGTACTTC.

The J gene is TRBJ2-1, the V gene TRBV24-1; D is unclear. With 4 bases removed from V and 4 bases from J, the gap between germline ends came to 13 bases. The germline V gene encodes CDR1 KGHDR and CDR2 SFDVKD. The CDR3 runs 15 residues. The CDR3 region is CATSEPLSGYNEQFF. CDR3 DNA sequence: TGTGCCACCAGTGAGCCACTATCCGGTTACAATGAGCAGTTCTTC.

The CDR3 bases are TGTGCCAGCAGTTTAGGACAAGTCGCCTCTGGGGCCAACGTCCTGACTTTC. Amino acid sequence: CASSLGQVASGANVLTF. This sequence joins TRBV28 and TRBJ2-6; D possibly corresponds to TRBD1 (5 bases). Trimming pared 2 bases from V and 0 bases from J, leaving 11 bases between. The CDR3 extends over 17 amino acids. Germline V gene data show CDR1 as MDHEN and CDR2 as SYDVKM.

This clone was picked up a small number of times. V gene TRBV4-3 combines with J gene TRBJ2-1; D remains unclear. This CDR3 spans 13 amino acids. V dropped 5 bases and J dropped 2 bases, with 7 bases sitting between them. Per the germline V gene, CDR1 is LGHNA and CDR2 is YSLEER. CDR3 sequence: CASSYNTYNEQFF. In nucleotides, the CDR3 is TGCGCCAGCAGCTACAACACCTACAATGAGCAGTTCTTC.

The chain combines TRBV6-1 with TRBJ2-3, with TRBD2 matching 7 bases. CDR1 and CDR2 (germline): MNHNS, SASEGT. CDR3 length equals 16 residues. The J segment lost 1 base and the V segment lost 4 bases, leaving 8 bases of the junction unmatched. In DNA, the CDR3 is TGTGCCAGCAGTGTCCACGGGACTACCGGCACAGATACGCAGTATTTT. It specifies CASSVHGTTGTDTQYF.

The chain has TRBV4-2 and TRBJ2-5, with a tentative D call TRBD1 (6 bases). The CDR3 has 18 residues. Germline assignment: CDR1 LGHNA and CDR2 YNFKEQ. V was cut by 1 base and J by 1 base, with 19 bases left in between. CDR3 amino acids: CASSQGIRQATVQETQYF. CDR3 DNA: TGTGCCAGCAGCCAAGGGATTCGACAGGCCACTGTCCAAGAGACCCAGTACTTC.

As for this clone: Other DNA sequences in this specimen translate into the identical CDR3. The rearrangement links TRBV27 to TRBJ2-2; D possibly corresponds to TRBD1 (6 bases). V lost 6 bases to trimming and J lost 6 bases, with 14 bases between them. CDR3 size: 14 residues. The germline V gene has CDR1 MNHEY and CDR2 SMNVEV (reference sequence). The CDR3 loop reads CASRGGVMAGELFF. The CDR3 DNA reads TGTGCCAGCAGAGGGGGAGTCATGGCCGGGGAGCTGTTTTTT.

This chain uses TRBV3-1 (or the pseudogene TRBV3-2) with TRBJ2-1; the D gene is possibly TRBD2 (6 bases). This CDR3 is 15 amino acids long. Trimming shortened V by 0 bases and J by 5 bases, and 11 bases separated the two germline ends. Germline loops: CDR1 LGHDT, CDR2 YNNKEL (reference sequence). The CDR3 region is CASSQDHGEDNEQFF. The CDR3 region has the DNA TGTGCCAGCAGCCAAGACCACGGGGAGGACAATGAGCAGTTCTTC.

The count of this clone is one. The CDR3 nucleotides are TGTGCCAGCAGCTACCCGAGGTTCGGGGAGCACAATGAGCAGTTCTTC. It translates to CASSYPRFGEHNEQFF. The chain links TRBV5-6 to TRBJ2-1, with a weak D call TRBD2 (5 bases). There are 16 residues in the CDR3. Germline assignment: CDR1 SGHDT and CDR2 YYEEEE. V was trimmed by 3 bases and J by 5 bases, leaving 18 bases between them. The complete variable domain, with remaining parts taken from reference TRBV5-6 and TRBJ2-1, reads DAGVTQSPTHLIKTRGQQVTLRCSPKSGHDTVSWYQQALGQGPQFIFQYYEEEERQRGNFPDRFSGHQFPNYSSELNVNALLLGDSALYLCASSYPRFGEHNEQFFGPGTRLTVL.

This clone showed up just a few times. The rearrangement joins TRBV27 to TRBJ2-3, with 10 bases matching TRBD1. This CDR3 has 15 amino acids. V shed 4 bases, J shed 3 bases, and the junction held 4 bases outside the gene matches. Germline loops: CDR1 MNHEY, CDR2 SMNVEV (reference sequence). CDR3 in DNA: TGTGCCAGCAGTTACCGGGACAGGGGAACAGATACGCAGTATTTT. The encoded protein is CASSYRDRGTDTQYF.

V usage is TRBV6-6 and J usage is TRBJ1-3; D is unclear. V was shortened by 7 bases and J by 1 base, with 11 bases between the two germline ends. Germline-derived CDR1 and CDR2 are MNHNY and SVGAGI (reference sequence). The CDR3 consists of 14 residues. CDR3 in amino acids: CASTLLESGNTIYF. The DNA of the CDR3 is TGTGCCAGCACATTACTTGAATCTGGAAACACCATATATTTT.

This clone appeared a single time. The rearrangement links TRBV5-4 to TRBJ2-6; 7 nucleotides match TRBD2. The CDR3 is 14 amino acids. Germline CDR1 is SGHNT and CDR2 is YYREEE (reference sequence). V trimming: 6 bases; J trimming: 2 bases; junction bases outside the gene matches: 2. The CDR3 bases are TGTGCCAGCAAAACTAGCGCTGGGGCCAACGTCCTGACTTTC. It codes for CASKTSAGANVLTF.

CDR3 in amino acids: CASSLGADRGETQYF. As DNA, the CDR3 is TGTGCCAGCAGCTTAGGCGCGGACAGGGGTGAGACCCAGTACTTC. The V call is TRBV7-9, the J call TRBJ2-5; 9 nucleotides line up with TRBD1. The germline CDR1 and CDR2 sequences are SEHNR and FQNEAQ (reference sequence). The CDR3 totals 15 residues. V trimming: 1 base; J trimming: 5 bases; junction bases outside the gene matches: 5.

The chain combines TRBV5-8 with TRBJ1-4; maybe TRBD1 (6 bases). The germline CDR1 and CDR2 sequences are SGHTS and YDEGEE. V was shortened by 3 bases and J by 8 bases, with 11 bases between the two germline ends. This CDR3 is built from 13 residues. This CDR3 reads CASSWGQSEKLFF. The CDR3 DNA sequence: TGTGCCAGCAGCTGGGGGCAGTCAGAAAAACTGTTTTTT.

V and J are TRBV2 and TRBJ1-2; D unclear. The CDR3 loop spans 15 amino acids. From germline, CDR1 is SNHLY and CDR2 FYNNEI. Between the trimmed V and J ends, which lost 6 bases and 0 bases, there was a span of 14 bases. The CDR3 region is CASRAGLLANYGYTF. The CDR3 DNA reads as TGTGCCAGCAGGGCCGGACTTTTAGCTAACTATGGCTACACCTTC.